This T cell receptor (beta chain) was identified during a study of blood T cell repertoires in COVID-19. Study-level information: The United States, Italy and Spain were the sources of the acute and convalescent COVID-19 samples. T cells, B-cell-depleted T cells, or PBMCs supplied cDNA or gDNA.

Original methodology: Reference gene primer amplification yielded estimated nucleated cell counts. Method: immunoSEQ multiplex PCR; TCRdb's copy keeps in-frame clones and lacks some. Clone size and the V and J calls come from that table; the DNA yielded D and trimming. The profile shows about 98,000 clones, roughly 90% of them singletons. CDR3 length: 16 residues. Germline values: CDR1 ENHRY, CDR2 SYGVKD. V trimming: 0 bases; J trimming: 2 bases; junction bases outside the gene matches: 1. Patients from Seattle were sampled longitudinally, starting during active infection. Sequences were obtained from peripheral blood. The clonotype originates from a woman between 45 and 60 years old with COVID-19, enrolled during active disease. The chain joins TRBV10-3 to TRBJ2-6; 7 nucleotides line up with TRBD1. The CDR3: CAISESTGAGANVLTF. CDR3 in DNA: TGTGCCATCAGTGAGTCAACAGGGGCTGGGGCCAACGTCCTGACTTTC.